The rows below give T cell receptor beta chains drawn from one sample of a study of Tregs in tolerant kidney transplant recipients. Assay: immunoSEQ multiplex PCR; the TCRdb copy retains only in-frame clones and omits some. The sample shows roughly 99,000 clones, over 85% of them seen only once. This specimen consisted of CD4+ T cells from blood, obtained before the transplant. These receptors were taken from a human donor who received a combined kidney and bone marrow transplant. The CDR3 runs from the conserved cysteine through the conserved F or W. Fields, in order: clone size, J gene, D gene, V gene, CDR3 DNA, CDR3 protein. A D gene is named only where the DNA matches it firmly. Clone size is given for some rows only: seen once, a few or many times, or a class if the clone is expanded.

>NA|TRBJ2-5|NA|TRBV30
TGTGCCTGGAGTGTAGGACAGTGGGAGACCCAGTACTTC
CAWSVGQWETQYF
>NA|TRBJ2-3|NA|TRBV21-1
TGTGCCAGCAGCGGACTCGGGACTAGCGGCGCCCTAAGCACAGATACGCAGTATTTT
CASSGLGTSGALSTDTQYF
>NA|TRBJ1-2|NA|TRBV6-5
TGTGCCAGCAGTTACTCCCAGGCCCTCTGGGACTTCGGCTACACCTTC
CASSYSQALWDFGYTF
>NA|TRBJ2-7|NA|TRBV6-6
TGTGCCAGCAGCCGCGTCTACTACGAGCAGTACTTC
CASSRVYYEQYF
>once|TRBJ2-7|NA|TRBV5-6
TGTGCCAGCAGCTTGGGAGGGAACAATGGCGAGCAGTACTTC
CASSLGGNNGEQYF
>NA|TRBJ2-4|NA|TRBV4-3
TGCGCCAGCAGCCAAGGAGGATCACTACTAAACATTCAGTACTTC
CASSQGGSLLNIQYF
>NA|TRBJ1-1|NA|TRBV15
TGTGCCACCAGCAGAGACAGGGGGAACACTGAAGCTTTCTTT
CATSRDRGNTEAFF
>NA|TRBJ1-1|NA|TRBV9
TGTGCCAGCAGCGTAGGGCCGAACACTGAAGCTTTCTTT
CASSVGPNTEAFF
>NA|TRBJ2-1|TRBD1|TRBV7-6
TGTGCCAGCAGCAAAGACAGGGGCCATGAGCAGTTCTTC
CASSKDRGHEQFF
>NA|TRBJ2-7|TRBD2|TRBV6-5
TGTGCCAGCAGTTATCGCGGGAGAACCTACGAGCAGTACTTC
CASSYRGRTYEQYF
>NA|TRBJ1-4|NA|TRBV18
TGTGCCAGCTCACCACGAGTTTCAACTAATGAAAAACTGTTTTTT
CASSPRVSTNEKLFF
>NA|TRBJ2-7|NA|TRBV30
NA
CAWSAFGQGADF
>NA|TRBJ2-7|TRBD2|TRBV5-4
TGTGCCAGCAGCCCCCGGGGAAGCGGGAGTGACGAGCAGTACTTC
CASSPRGSGSDEQYF
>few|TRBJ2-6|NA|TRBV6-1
TGTGCCAGCAGTGAAGCGCTTCGGGGAGCTGGGGCCAACGTCCTGACTTTC
CASSEALRGAGANVLTF
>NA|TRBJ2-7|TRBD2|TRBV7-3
TGTGCCAGCAGCTCGACTAGCGGGAGCGGCGAGCAGTACTTC
CASSSTSGSGEQYF
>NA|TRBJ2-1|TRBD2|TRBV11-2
TGTGCCAGCAGCTTAAGACCCTCTAGCGGGAGTCGGAATGAGCAGTTCTTC
CASSLRPSSGSRNEQFF
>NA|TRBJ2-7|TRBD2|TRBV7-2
TGTGCCAGCAGCTTAGCGGGACTAGCGGAGCAGTACTTC
CASSLAGLAEQYF
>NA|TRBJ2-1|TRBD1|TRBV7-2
TGTGCCAGCAGCTTAGCCGGGACAGGGTTTAATGAGCAGTTCTTC
CASSLAGTGFNEQFF
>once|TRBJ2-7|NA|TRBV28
TGTGCCAGCAGTTTGGCAGGTCCCACCTACGAGCAGTACTTC
CASSLAGPTYEQYF
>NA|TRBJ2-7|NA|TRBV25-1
TGTGCCAGCAGTGAATCCGGCAGGAACGTGGGAGGAGAGCAGTACTTC
CASSESGRNVGGEQYF
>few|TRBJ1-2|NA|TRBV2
TGTGCCAGCAGGGAGGTTGCTGCTAATGGCTACACCTTC
CASREVAANGYTF
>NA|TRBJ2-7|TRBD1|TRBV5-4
TGTGCCAGCAGCATACCGGGACAGTCCTACGAGCAGTACTTC
CASSIPGQSYEQYF
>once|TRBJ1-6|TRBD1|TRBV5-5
TGTGCCAGCAGCTTGTTCCCGGACAGGAGGTCACCCCTCCACTTT
CASSLFPDRRSPLHF
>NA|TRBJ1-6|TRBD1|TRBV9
TGTGCCAGCGGATCACAGGGGGACCATAATTCCCCCCTCCACTTT
CASGSQGDHNSPLHF
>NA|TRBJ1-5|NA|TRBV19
TGTGCCAGTAGTATAGATCGAGGGTATCAGCCCCAGCATTTT
CASSIDRGYQPQHF
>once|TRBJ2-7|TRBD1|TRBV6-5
TGTGCCAGCAGGCGGACAGGATCCTACGAGCAGTACTTC
CASRRTGSYEQYF
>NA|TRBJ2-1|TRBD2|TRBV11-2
TGTGCCAGCAGCTTAGTATTTGTAGCGGGAGTTAACAATGAGCAGTTCTTC
CASSLVFVAGVNNEQFF
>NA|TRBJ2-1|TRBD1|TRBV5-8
TGTGCCAGCAACCACGGACAGGCCTACAATGAGCAGTTCTTC
CASNHGQAYNEQFF
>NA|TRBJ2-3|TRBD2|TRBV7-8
TGTGCCAGCAGCTTATTCCTAGCGGGAGATTTTGATACGCAGTATTTT
CASSLFLAGDFDTQYF
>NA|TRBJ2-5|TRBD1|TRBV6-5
TGTGCCAGCAGTTACGGGACAGGGGGCCACGTAGAGACCCAGTACTTC
CASSYGTGGHVETQYF
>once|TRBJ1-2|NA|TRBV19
TGTGCCAGTACGGGGTTCTATGGCTACACCTTC
CASTGFYGYTF
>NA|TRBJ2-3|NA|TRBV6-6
TGTGCCAGCAGTTACAGTCGGGGGGCTAATACGCAGTATTTT
CASSYSRGANTQYF
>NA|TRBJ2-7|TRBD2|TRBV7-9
TGTGCCAGCAGCTTAGGGGCGGCTAGCGGGAGTGACGAGCAGTACTTC
CASSLGAASGSDEQYF
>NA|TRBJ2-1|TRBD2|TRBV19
TGTGCCCGTAGCCGTATCCCTAGCGGCTACAATGAGCAGTTCTTC
CARSRIPSGYNEQFF
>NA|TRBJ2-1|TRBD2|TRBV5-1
TGCGCCAGCAGCTCCCGGACTAGCGGGGGATACGAGCAGTTCTTC
CASSSRTSGGYEQFF
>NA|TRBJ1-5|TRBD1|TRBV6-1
TGTGCCAGCAGATGGACAGGGGGCAATCAGCCCCAGCATTTT
CASRWTGGNQPQHF
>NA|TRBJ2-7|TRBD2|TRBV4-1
TGCGCCAGCAGCCATGTACTAGCGGGAGCTGGCGAGCAGTACTTC
CASSHVLAGAGEQYF
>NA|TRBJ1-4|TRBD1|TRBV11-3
TGTGCCAGCAGCTCCGCACAGGGGGAAGCTAATGAAAAACTGTTTTTT
CASSSAQGEANEKLFF
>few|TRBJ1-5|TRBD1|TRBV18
TGTGCCAGCTCAGAACAGGGGTTCGATCAGCCCCAGCATTTT
CASSEQGFDQPQHF
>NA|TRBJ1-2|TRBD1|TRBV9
TGTGCCAGCAGCGGTCGACAGGGGATTAACTATGGCTACGCCTTC
CASSGRQGINYGYAF
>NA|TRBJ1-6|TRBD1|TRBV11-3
TGTGCCAGCAGCCCAAGGAACAGGGGCCTCGGGAATTCACCCCTCCACTTT
CASSPRNRGLGNSPLHF
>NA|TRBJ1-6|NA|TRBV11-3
TGTGCCAGCAGCCCAGATCAGGGAATATATTCACCCCTCCACTTT
CASSPDQGIYSPLHF
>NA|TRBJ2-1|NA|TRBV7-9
TGTGCCAGCAGCTTAGCGTACAGGGAGTCCTACAATGAGCAGTTCTTC
CASSLAYRESYNEQFF
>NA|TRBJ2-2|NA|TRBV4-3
TGCGCCAGCAGCCAAGAATACAGGGAAACCGGGGAGCTGTTTTTT
CASSQEYRETGELFF
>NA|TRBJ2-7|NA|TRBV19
TGTGCCAGTAGTACGACCGGTATTAAACAGGGAAAGCAGTACTTC
CASSTTGIKQGKQYF
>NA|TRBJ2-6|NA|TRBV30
TGTGCCTGGAGTGCGTTCAGGGCTGGGGCCAACGTCCTGACTTTC
CAWSAFRAGANVLTF